The 8 T cell receptor beta chains listed next were all sequenced from one sample in a study of ipilimumab plus nivolumab after autologous stem cell transplantation. Produced via immunoSEQ multiplex PCR; TCRdb's table is partial and in-frame only. The sample includes tens of thousands of clones, 88% of them seen just once. Sequencing was performed on PBMCs, taken in a trial of ipilimumab plus nivolumab as post-transplant consolidation. These receptors all come from a male donor with multiple myeloma.

DNA for the CDR3: TGTGCCAGCAGCCAACCCAAAACTAGCGGGAGTCCTAGTGAGCAGTTCTTC. This gives the protein CASSQPKTSGSPSEQFF. V gene TRBV4-2 combines with J gene TRBJ2-1, with 11 bases matching TRBD2. The V gene's germline CDR1 is LGHNA and CDR2 YNFKEQ. J lost 9 bases, V lost 2 bases, and 12 bases had no gene match. There are 17 residues in the CDR3.

The V and J genes are TRBV11-1 and TRBJ2-3; D may be TRBD1 or TRBD2 (6 bases each). V dropped 5 bases and J dropped 4 bases, with 10 bases sitting between them. The CDR3 spans 13 residues. Germline loops: CDR1 SGHAT, CDR2 FQDESV (reference sequence). CDR3 nucleotide sequence: TGTGCCAGCAGCCGGGGGCCTGCAGATACGCAGTATTTT. Protein: CASSRGPADTQYF.

The chain employs TRBV7-2 and TRBJ2-7, with 10 bases lining up with TRBD1. Germline trimming cut 5 bases from V and 3 bases from J; bases unmatched to any gene: 10. Germline V gives CDR1 SGHTA, CDR2 FQGNSA. The CDR3 totals 16 residues. The CDR3 sequence: CASSLNRQGASYEQYF. The CDR3 DNA is TGTGCCAGCAGCCTAAACCGACAGGGGGCAAGCTACGAGCAGTACTTC.

The J gene is TRBJ1-5, the V gene TRBV18; 7 bases agree with TRBD1. Germline loops: CDR1 KGHSH, CDR2 LQKENI. The J segment lost 11 bases and the V segment lost 2 bases, leaving 9 bases of the junction unmatched. This CDR3 is built from 14 residues. The CDR3 loop reads CASSPNRGLGAQHF. The CDR3 bases are TGTGCCAGCTCACCAAATAGGGGGCTAGGAGCCCAGCATTTT. Full variable domain (remainder filled in from reference TRBV18 and TRBJ1-5): NAGVMQNPRHLVRRRGQEARLRCSPMKGHSHVYWYRQLPEEGLKFMVYLQKENIIDESGMPKERFSAEFPKEGPSILRIQQVVRGDSAAYFCASSPNRGLGAQHFGDGTRLSIL.

CDR3 sequence: CASSIRREDTDGYTF. DNA of the CDR3: TGTGCCAGTAGTATTCGGCGGGAGGATACCGATGGCTACACCTTC. The chain has TRBV19 and TRBJ1-2; D gene unclear. V gave up 3 bases and J gave up 6 bases, with 17 bases separating them. The CDR3 sequence is 15 residues long. The germline CDR1 and CDR2 sequences are LNHDA and SQIVND (reference sequence).

The chain is built from TRBV28 and TRBJ1-2; D may be TRBD1 (6 bases). V was shortened by 3 bases and J by 6 bases, with 11 bases between the two germline ends. The CDR3 is 13 amino acids. Germline values: CDR1 MDHEN, CDR2 SYDVKM. This chain's CDR3 is CASSLGGADGYTF. For the CDR3, the DNA is TGTGCCAGCAGTTTGGGGGGGGCGGATGGCTACACCTTC.

This chain connects TRBV6-5 to TRBJ2-5, with D possibly matching TRBD2 (5 bases). The germline gives CDR1 MNHEY, CDR2 SVGAGI. Trimming took off 2 bases at V and 2 bases at J, with 6 bases between the two ends. The CDR3 has 13 amino acids. Here the CDR3 DNA reads TGTGCCAGCAGTTACCGGGGACAAGAGACCCAGTACTTC. Translated: CASSYRGQETQYF.

J is TRBJ1-1 and V is TRBV28; TRBD1 matches at 7 bases. CDR3 length: 18 residues. The germline V gene has CDR1 MDHEN and CDR2 SYDVKM. Trimming cost V 5 bases and J 2 bases; bases outside gene matches: 17. The CDR3 nucleotides are TGTGCCAGCAGTCCCATTACCTACCCCGGGACAGTTAACACTGAAGCTTTCTTT. Protein sequence: CASSPITYPGTVNTEAFF.